These 4 T cell receptor beta chains originate from one sample sequenced in a study of blood T cells in healthy people across ages (dated by TCRdb to between 2015 and 2017). Library prep was done by 5' RACE. TCRdb lists the instrument as Illumina HiSeq 2500. A second 7 to 11 cycle PCR used a sample-barcoded 5' primer and a J-beta primer mix. TCRdb handled the public reads itself, with Q25 trimming in fastp and clone calling in MiXCR, and kept productive beta chains. Each record represents a unique CDR3 protein, reported with the most common genes and DNA among its rows. The sample contains 600,000 to 850,000 distinct CDR3 sequences, 43% of them found a single time. The ten largest clones represent 20% to 25% of the sample. The sequenced sample was blood. Source of these receptors: a woman in her fifties or sixties in good health.

Note on this clonotype: Sequence at one end of the junction differs from germline and may be a read error. This sequence joins TRBV11-1 and TRBJ2-5, with 8 bases matching TRBD2. The germline gives CDR1 SGHAT, CDR2 FQDESV (reference sequence). The CDR3 has 16 amino acids. CDR3 sequence (DNA): TGTACCAGCAGCTTACCGGGACTAGGAAGCCAAGAGACCCAGTACTTC. Amino acid sequence: CTSSLPGLGSQETQYF.

This clonotype has just a few counts. The chain is built from TRBV5-1 and TRBJ2-3; either TRBD1 or TRBD2 may supply D (6 bases each). The V end lost 7 bases, the J end lost 3 bases, and 24 bases lay between the germline ends. The CDR3 consists of 17 residues. Per the germline V gene, CDR1 is SGHRS and CDR2 is YFSETQ. The CDR3 bases are TGCGCCAGCCGACCCCGGGGGCGGCCAAATGGGACAGATACGCAGTATTTT. This codes for CASRPRGRPNGTDTQYF.

Concerning this clonotype itself: Just one base apart from a much larger clone, this may be a read error. This chain uses TRBV29-1 with TRBJ2-7; TRBD1 agrees at 7 bases. CDR1 is SQVTM, CDR2 ANQGSEA, per germline. Germline trimming cut 4 bases from V and 1 base from J; bases unmatched to any gene: 7. The CDR3 totals 14 residues. The CDR3 spells CSVVLQGVSYEQYF. The CDR3 region has the DNA TGCAGCGTTGTGCTCCAGGGGGTTTCCTACGAGCAGTACTTC.

This clonotype was seen only once. This rearrangement joins TRBV4-2 to TRBJ2-2; D possibly matches TRBD1 or TRBD2 (5 bases each). The CDR3 totals 17 residues. Germline assignment: CDR1 LGHNA and CDR2 YNFKEQ. Trimming cost V 3 bases and J 6 bases, with 20 bases left between them. This chain's CDR3 is CASSQSGLGEIAGELFF. As DNA, the CDR3 is TGTGCCAGCAGCCAGTCCGGACTGGGGGAAATCGCCGGGGAGCTGTTTTTT.